Following are 6 T cell receptor beta chains from one sample sequenced in a study of breast tumors, draining lymph nodes, adjacent tissues. TCRdb independently ran MiXCR on the multiplex PCR reads; one entry per CDR3 protein. The sample carries around 120,000 distinct CDR3 sequences, about 20% recorded once. The lymph nodes were axillary draining lymph nodes from breast cancer patients. Material for sequencing was axillary lymph node tissue. The receptors were gathered from a female donor with breast cancer. Some clones in this sample may be carry-over from other donors' samples.

Many counts were recorded for this clonotype. This chain links TRBV7-3 with TRBJ2-1; the match to TRBD2 covers 7 bases. Germline V gene lookup returns CDR1 SGHTA and CDR2 FQGTGA. The CDR3 is made up of 15 amino acids. With V trimmed by 2 bases and J by 4 bases, 5 bases remained unmatched. This chain's CDR3 is CASSLGLAEYNEQFF. CDR3 DNA sequence: TGTGCCAGCAGCTTAGGGCTAGCGGAGTACAATGAGCAGTTCTTC. Together with reference TRBV7-3 and TRBJ2-1, the CDR3 gives the full variable domain: GAGVSQTPSNKVTEKGKYVELRCDPISGHTALYWYRQSLGQGPEFLIYFQGTGAADDSGLPNDRFFAVRPEGSVSTLKIQRTERGDSAVYLCASSLGLAEYNEQFFGPGTRLTVL.

Worth noting for this clonotype: This may be a read error, as it is one base from a much larger clone. CDR3 sequence: CAGSLDSGARGVVSGYTF. The CDR3 nucleotides are TGTGCCGGCAGCTTGGATAGTGGGGCTCGGGGTGTGGTATCGGGCTACACCTTC. The J gene is TRBJ1-2, the V gene TRBV5-8; TRBD1 is a possible D gene (5 bases). The germline CDR1 and CDR2 sequences are SGHTS and YDEGEE. The CDR3 totals 18 residues.

This clonotype has at least ten counts. The chain combines TRBV7-9 with TRBJ2-3; D is undetermined. The V end lost 0 bases, the J end lost 2 bases, and 6 bases lay between the germline ends. The CDR3 runs 14 residues. Germline values: CDR1 SEHNR, CDR2 FQNEAQ (reference sequence). The CDR3: CASSLAGDTDTQYF. CDR3 sequence (DNA): TGTGCCAGCAGCTTAGCAGGAGACACAGATACGCAGTATTTT.

Ten or more counts support this clonotype. Here the CDR3 reads CSARDIGEYQETQYF. The CDR3 region has the DNA TGCAGTGCTAGAGATATAGGAGAGTACCAAGAGACCCAGTACTTC. V gene TRBV20-1 combines with J gene TRBJ2-5; no firm D call. CDR3 length equals 15 residues. Trimming pared 0 bases from V and 0 bases from J, leaving 11 bases between. The germline V gene has CDR1 DFQATT and CDR2 SNEGSKA (reference sequence).

This clonotype showed up many times. The J gene is TRBJ2-1, the V gene TRBV5-1; 7 nucleotides agree with TRBD1. Trimming at V came to 0 bases and at J to 16 bases, leaving 7 bases not matched to a gene. The CDR3 extends over 12 amino acids. Germline values: CDR1 SGHRS, CDR2 YFSETQ. CDR3 region: CASSLARDSSFF. CDR3 sequence (DNA): TGCGCCAGCAGCTTGGCCCGGGACAGTAGTTTCTTC.

This chain connects TRBV10-2 to TRBJ1-1; perhaps TRBD1 as D (5 bases). The CDR3 is made up of 11 amino acids. Looked up from germline, CDR1 is WSHSY and CDR2 is SAAADI. V was pared by 2 bases and J by 10 bases, with 8 bases between. The CDR3 protein is CASSEGGLAFF. The CDR3 DNA sequence: TGCGCCAGCAGTGAGGGGGGTTTAGCTTTCTTT.